Below are 32 T cell receptor beta chains sequenced from a single sample in a study of control samples from healthy donors and cancer patients. Measured with immunoSEQ multiplex PCR; TCRdb has only the in-frame clones, and not every one. The repertoire holds about 57,000 clones, with approximately 89% as singletons. Sequencing used PBMCs. The source is a young man with colorectal cancer.

This clone was seen once. A junction boundary mismatches the germline segment, possibly from a read error. The rearrangement links TRBV14 to TRBJ2-7; D is perhaps TRBD1 (5 bases). Germline V gene data show CDR1 as SGHDN and CDR2 as FVKESK. The CDR3 extends over 12 amino acids. This chain's CDR3 is CASSQTRGSSHF. The DNA of the CDR3 is TGTGCCAGCAGCCAAACAAGGGGCAGTTCCCACTTC.

The V call is TRBV6-6, the J call TRBJ1-5; D gene uncertain. Trimming stripped 0 bases from V and 6 bases from J, with 12 bases between. The CDR3 has 15 residues. Germline CDR1 and CDR2: MNHNY and SVGAGI (reference sequence). This CDR3 is CASSYSSAAGQPQHF. The CDR3, as DNA: TGTGCCAGCAGTTACTCTTCTGCGGCGGGTCAGCCCCAGCATTTT.

This sequence joins TRBV7-9 and TRBJ1-1; no firm D call. V dropped 5 bases and J dropped 5 bases, with 6 bases sitting between them. Germline V gene data show CDR1 as SEHNR and CDR2 as FQNEAQ (reference sequence). The CDR3 extends over 11 amino acids. The CDR3 reads CASSLRTEAFF. The DNA of the CDR3 is TGTGCCAGCAGCCTACGGACTGAAGCTTTCTTT.

V and J are TRBV6-1 and TRBJ1-3; tentatively, D is TRBD1 (5 bases). The CDR3 consists of 15 residues. Per germline, CDR1 MNHNS and CDR2 SASEGT. The V end was cut by 3 bases, the J end by 14 bases, with 23 bases between. CDR3 DNA sequence: TGTGCCAGCAGTGATCCGGGACTCGTCCTCATTAGCGTATATTTT. Protein product: CASSDPGLVLISVYF.

The gene calls are TRBV29-1 and TRBJ1-1; D unresolved. Germline values: CDR1 SQVTM, CDR2 ANQGSEA. The CDR3 covers 13 residues. V lost 8 bases, J lost 0 bases, and 13 bases lay in between. This CDR3 is CSSSGQMNTEAFF. CDR3 nucleotide sequence: TGCAGCTCGTCCGGGCAGATGAACACTGAAGCTTTCTTT.

This sequence joins TRBV7-2 and TRBJ1-5; D gene unclear. This CDR3 is 16 amino acids long. The germline gives CDR1 SGHTA, CDR2 FQGNSA. Trimming left V 3 bases short and J 1 base short, with 13 bases between. The chain's CDR3 is CASSLPAGGSNQPQHF. DNA for the CDR3: TGTGCCAGCAGCTTGCCGGCGGGTGGGAGCAATCAGCCCCAGCATTTT.

To note about this clone: At one end the junction does not follow the germline gene, possibly because of a read error. The gene calls are TRBV19 and TRBJ1-5; TRBD1 matches 7 bases. The CDR3 sequence is 16 residues long. Germline CDR1 reads LNHDA; CDR2 reads SQIVND (reference sequence). CDR3 sequence (DNA): TGTGCCGGTAGTTTTCAACAGGGGAGAAGCAATCAGCCCCAGCATTTT. Its translation: CAGSFQQGRSNQPQHF. Full variable domain (missing parts from reference TRBV19 and TRBJ1-5): DGGITQSPKYLFRKEGQNVTLSCEQNLNHDAMYWYRQDPGQGLRLIYYSQIVNDFQKGDIAEGYSVSREKKESFPLTVTSAQKNPTAFYLCAGSFQQGRSNQPQHFGDGTRLSIL.

The chain couples TRBV10-3 to TRBJ1-5, with D uncertain. The CDR3 length is 14 residues. With 6 bases removed from V and 5 bases from J, the gap between germline ends came to 14 bases. Germline assignment: CDR1 ENHRY and CDR2 SYGVKD. DNA for the CDR3: TGTGCCATCAGGGACCAGAACTCCGATCAGCCCCAGCATTTT. Translation: CAIRDQNSDQPQHF.

The chain carries TRBV5-1 and TRBJ2-1; no clear D. CDR3 length: 13 residues. V lost 3 bases, J lost 3 bases, and 7 bases lay in between. Germline V lookup: CDR1 SGHRS, CDR2 YFSETQ. Here the CDR3 reads CASSSPVYNEQFF. As DNA, the CDR3 is TGCGCCAGCAGCTCCCCAGTCTACAATGAGCAGTTCTTC.

The rearrangement joins TRBV2 to TRBJ2-2, with 9 bases fitting TRBD1. The germline gives CDR1 SNHLY, CDR2 FYNNEI. With 7 bases clipped from V and 6 bases from J, the junction kept 9 bases outside the gene matches. The CDR3 consists of 15 residues. As DNA, the CDR3 is TGTGCCAGCACGTTGGGACAGGGTACCCCCGGGGAGCTGTTTTTT. Protein product: CASTLGQGTPGELFF.

Only one count was recorded for this clone. The V call is TRBV19, the J call TRBJ1-5; tentative D call: TRBD1 (6 bases). The CDR3 is made up of 14 amino acids. The germline V gene encodes CDR1 LNHDA and CDR2 SQIVND (reference sequence). The V and J ends lost 3 bases and 7 bases respectively, with 13 bases between them. CDR3 DNA sequence: TGTGCCAGTAGTATGAGGGGCAGGGGACAGCCCCAGCATTTT. Its translation: CASSMRGRGQPQHF.

The V call is TRBV4-3, the J call TRBJ1-5; D unclear. This CDR3 region has 15 residues. Between the trimmed V and J ends, which lost 0 bases and 3 bases, there was a span of 9 bases. Germline V gene lookup returns CDR1 LGHNA and CDR2 YSLEER. The CDR3 nucleotides read TGCGCCAGCAGCCAAGATCCATCTACCAATCAGCCCCAGCATTTT. Protein sequence: CASSQDPSTNQPQHF.

This chain joins TRBV30 and TRBJ1-5; 8 positions agree with TRBD1. The CDR3 runs 14 residues. With V trimmed by 0 bases and J by 6 bases, 4 bases remained unmatched. CDR1 is GTSNPN and CDR2 is SVGIG in the germline V gene (reference sequence). The CDR3 protein is CAWSVQGDLQPQHF. The CDR3 bases are TGTGCCTGGAGTGTACAGGGGGACCTTCAGCCCCAGCATTTT.

The V call is TRBV24-1, the J call TRBJ2-1; D not resolved. Between the trimmed V and J ends, which lost 0 bases and 4 bases, there was a span of 12 bases. This CDR3 comprises 16 residues. Germline CDR1 KGHDR, CDR2 SFDVKD. CDR3 sequence: CATSDLQGAAYNEQFF. The CDR3 DNA is TGTGCCACCAGTGATTTGCAAGGAGCCGCGTACAATGAGCAGTTCTTC.

V and J are TRBV6-5 and TRBJ2-7; unclear D gene. The length of the CDR3 is 14 residues. Trimming took off 0 bases at V and 6 bases at J, with 12 bases between the two ends. Germline CDR1 reads MNHEY; CDR2 reads SVGAGI. Written as DNA, the CDR3 is TGTGCCAGCAGTTACTCGTTAGAAGGCGGCGAGCAGTACTTC. Translating it yields CASSYSLEGGEQYF.

The chain has TRBV10-1 and TRBJ1-1; D uncertain. Trimming pared 5 bases from V and 7 bases from J, leaving 11 bases between. Looked up from germline, CDR1 is WNHNN and CDR2 is SYGVQD (reference sequence). The CDR3 is 12 residues long. The CDR3 DNA sequence: TGCGCCAGCAGTTCCTCTTGGGGTGAAGCTTTCTTT. The encoded protein is CASSSSWGEAFF.

In this sample, this clone turned up once. The V call is TRBV5-1, the J call TRBJ1-2; D is possibly TRBD1 (6 bases). The germline V gene has CDR1 SGHRS and CDR2 YFSETQ. Trimming removed 2 bases at V and 2 bases at J, with 19 bases between. The CDR3 contains 17 residues. The CDR3 DNA follows: TGCGCCAGCAGCTTCGCGACAGGTCTTATAGGGAACTATGGCTACACCTTC. It specifies CASSFATGLIGNYGYTF.

This clone occurred once. The V call is TRBV3-1 (or the pseudogene TRBV3-2), the J call TRBJ2-2, with D perhaps being TRBD1 or TRBD2 (6 bases each). Germline CDR1 is LGHDT and CDR2 is YNNKEL (reference sequence). Deletions cut 0 bases from V and 6 bases from J, with 14 bases between. The CDR3 is made up of 16 amino acids. The DNA of the CDR3 is TGTGCCAGCAGCCAAGATAGCAGGGGAGGCCCCGGGGAGCTGTTTTTT. It codes for CASSQDSRGGPGELFF.

The J gene is TRBJ2-3, the V gene TRBV30, with 8 positions matching TRBD1. Trimming at V came to 0 bases and at J to 2 bases, leaving 22 bases not matched to a gene. Germline CDR1 is GTSNPN and CDR2 is SVGIG (reference sequence). This CDR3 has 21 amino acids. The CDR3 region is CAWSVPHGTGKRTSITDTQYF. The CDR3 nucleotides are TGTGCCTGGAGTGTCCCCCACGGGACAGGCAAAAGAACTTCCATCACAGATACGCAGTATTTT.

The rearrangement joins TRBV19 to TRBJ1-1; D ambiguous. The ends were cut back, 4 bases at V and 7 bases at J, with 16 bases in the middle. This CDR3 region has 14 residues. CDR1 is LNHDA and CDR2 is SQIVND in the germline V gene (reference sequence). The DNA for the CDR3 is TGTGCCAGTAGTACACAACTTCGCTCTTTTGAAGCTTTCTTT. Translating it yields CASSTQLRSFEAFF.

This chain joins TRBV15 and TRBJ2-3; D is tentatively TRBD1 or TRBD2 (5 bases each). Germline CDR1 reads LNHNV; CDR2 reads YYDKDF (reference sequence). Deletions cut 0 bases from V and 0 bases from J, with 10 bases between. The length of the CDR3 is 16 residues. The CDR3 protein is CATSRDIRDSTDTQYF. The CDR3 bases are TGTGCCACCAGCAGAGACATTCGGGACAGCACAGATACGCAGTATTTT.

The genes are TRBV2 and TRBJ1-6; the D is unclear. The CDR3 consists of 11 residues. Germline V CDR1 and CDR2: SNHLY, FYNNEI. V was clipped by 1 base and J by 14 bases, with 6 bases between them. CDR3 sequence reads: CASSEGRTLHF. The CDR3 DNA sequence: TGTGCCAGCAGTGAAGGGAGAACCCTCCACTTT.

This chain connects TRBV7-9 to TRBJ1-6, with D possibly matching TRBD1 (6 bases). Deletions cut 4 bases from V and 4 bases from J, with 20 bases between. Germline CDR1 reads SEHNR; CDR2 reads FQNEAQ (reference sequence). The length of the CDR3 is 18 residues. The CDR3 loop is CASSSPVGEGVYNSPLHF. CDR3 bases: TGTGCCAGCAGCTCCCCGGTGGGGGAGGGGGTATATAATTCACCCCTCCACTTT.

The chain combines TRBV6-5 with TRBJ1-1; the D gene is possibly TRBD1 (6 bases). V lost 4 bases, J lost 4 bases, and 10 bases lay in between. Per the germline V gene, CDR1 is MNHEY and CDR2 is SVGAGI. CDR3 length equals 13 residues. CDR3 residues: CASSWRGTTEAFF. CDR3 coding DNA: TGTGCCAGCAGTTGGAGGGGGACCACTGAAGCTTTCTTT.

The rearrangement uses TRBV20-1 and TRBJ1-3; possibly TRBD1 for D (6 bases). V lost 3 bases and J lost 2, with 8 bases in between. CDR3 length: 13 residues. The V gene's germline CDR1 is DFQATT and CDR2 SNEGSKA (reference sequence). The CDR3 coding sequence is TGCAGTGCTAGTCCAGGGGCTGGAAACACCATATATTTT. Amino acids: CSASPGAGNTIYF.

V usage is TRBV24-1 and J usage is TRBJ2-2; D is undetermined. The CDR3 spans 12 residues. In germline, CDR1 is KGHDR, CDR2 SFDVKD. Trimming pared 5 bases from V and 7 bases from J, leaving 7 bases between. Here the CDR3 DNA reads TGTGCCACCAGTGTAGAAGGCGGGGAGCTGTTTTTT. Protein: CATSVEGGELFF.

The chain combines TRBV30 with TRBJ1-4; TRBD1 matches at 8 bases. Germline loops: CDR1 GTSNPN, CDR2 SVGIG (reference sequence). Trimming at V came to 2 bases and at J to 8 bases, leaving 4 bases not matched to a gene. This CDR3 has 13 residues. The CDR3 coding sequence is TGTGCCTGGAGTTACAGGGGGAGCGAAAAACTGTTTTTT. Amino acid sequence: CAWSYRGSEKLFF.

The chain carries TRBV4-1 and TRBJ1-1; D ambiguous. The ends were cut back, 4 bases at V and 2 bases at J, with 8 bases in the middle. This CDR3 is built from 13 residues. CDR1 is MGHRA and CDR2 is YSYEKL in the germline V gene. The CDR3 DNA follows: TGCGCCAGCAGCCCGCCGTTAAACACTGAAGCTTTCTTT. The encoded protein is CASSPPLNTEAFF.

This chain joins TRBV20-1 and TRBJ1-6; D possibly corresponds to TRBD1 (6 bases). V dropped 3 bases and J dropped 10 bases, with 19 bases sitting between them. The CDR3 totals 15 residues. CDR1 and CDR2 (germline): DFQATT, SNEGSKA (reference sequence). CDR3 nucleotide sequence: TGCAGTGCTAGTCCTGGGGGGCGAACGGGCTCACCCCTCCACTTT. Translated: CSASPGGRTGSPLHF.

V is TRBV19 and J is TRBJ1-5; no clear D gene. Trimming removed 5 bases at V and 4 bases at J, with 9 bases between. The CDR3 has 13 amino acids. Germline lookup yields CDR1 LNHDA and CDR2 SQIVND (reference sequence). CDR3 region: CASSLGTNQPQHF. The CDR3 bases are TGTGCCAGTAGTCTTGGCACTAATCAGCCCCAGCATTTT.

V and J are TRBV3-1 (or the pseudogene TRBV3-2) and TRBJ2-5; 13 bases agree with TRBD2. From germline, CDR1 is LGHDT and CDR2 YNNKEL (reference sequence). This CDR3 is 17 amino acids long. Losses at the gene ends were 3 bases for V and 1 base for J; bases not matched to a gene: 5. CDR3 bases: TGTGCCAGCAGCCACCCCGGGACTAGCGGGGTCCAAGAGACCCAGTACTTC. Encoded protein: CASSHPGTSGVQETQYF.

This rearrangement joins TRBV18 to TRBJ1-1, with D uncertain. Germline V CDR1 and CDR2: KGHSH, LQKENI. This CDR3 spans 14 amino acids. Trimming removed 3 bases at V and 0 bases at J, with 8 bases between. This CDR3 reads CASSPQVMNTEAFF. DNA for the CDR3: TGTGCCAGCTCACCTCAGGTTATGAACACTGAAGCTTTCTTT. Based on the CDR3 plus reference TRBV18 and TRBJ1-1, the full variable domain is NAGVMQNPRHLVRRRGQEARLRCSPMKGHSHVYWYRQLPEEGLKFMVYLQKENIIDESGMPKERFSAEFPKEGPSILRIQQVVRGDSAAYFCASSPQVMNTEAFFGQGTRLTVV.